This record looks at one TCR beta chain sequence and its context. Assay: immunoSEQ multiplex PCR; the TCRdb copy retains only in-frame clones and omits some. The sample has roughly 68,000 clones; roughly 90% are singletons. The record originates from a study of neoadjuvant anti-PD-1 for oral cavity cancer. Study at large: Before surgery, most patients got three to four biweekly 3 mg/kg nivolumab doses.

The CDR3 is 15 amino acids. CDR1 is SNHLY and CDR2 is FYNNEI in the germline V gene. Deletions cut 7 bases from V and 4 bases from J, with 14 bases between. Time point of the sample: after neoadjuvant nivolumab, at surgical resection. This TCR was sampled from a person aged 35-79 years with oral cavity squamous cell carcinoma. The sample here was PBMCs, taken after nivolumab (anti-PD-1) treatment. The chain links TRBV2 to TRBJ1-6, with D unclear. CDR3 coding DNA: TGTGCCAGCAAGTTACGCGGGCAGTATAATTCACCCCTCCACTTT. Translating gives CASKLRGQYNSPLHF.